This TCR beta chain was found in a study of T cells in Graves' hyperthyroidism and ophthalmopathy. Notes on the study in general: The model anticipated ophthalmopathy a median around six months pre-onset. Ophthalmopathy and stable hyperthyroidism were told apart by a 13 V-J model. In blood, most of the thyroid clonotypes expanded above 0.001 were also present.

It was uncontrolled infection, other autoimmune disease, pregnancy or lactation that excluded patients. Regions amplified from RNA transcripts were the TCR beta CDR3 regions. The TCR CDR3 was amplified in a first-round RT-PCR using the HTBI primer set. A single record per CDR3 protein comes from TCRdb applying MiXCR to the multiplex PCR reads. The sample records 480,000 or so distinct CDR3 sequences, over 35% being singletons. With V trimmed by 6 bases and J by 4 bases, 14 bases remained unmatched. The CDR3 loop spans 16 amino acids. Germline V lookup: CDR1 MNHEY, CDR2 SVGAGI. This clonotype appeared many times. Its matching antigen is unknown.

The source material was peripheral blood or thyroid tissue (not recorded which). The chain recombines TRBV6-5 with TRBJ1-2; TRBD1 aligns across 7 bases. This receptor was obtained from an adult woman with Graves' disease, either hyperthyroidism or ophthalmopathy (not recorded which). The CDR3 region is CASSTRDRAGTYGYTF. The CDR3 bases are TGTGCCAGCAGCACCCGTGACAGGGCGGGTACCTATGGCTACACCTTC.